Detailed here is one T cell receptor (beta chain). CDR1 and CDR2 from the germline V gene are LGHNA and YNFKEQ. V dropped 6 bases and J dropped 8 bases, with 11 bases sitting between them. CDR3 size: 12 residues. The data derive from a study of T cell changes during pregnancy in multiple sclerosis. The method was immunoSEQ multiplex PCR; TCRdb's version includes in-frame clones alone and lacks a portion of them. This table has 45,000 to 50,000 clones, approximately 94% appearing once. This TCR came from a female donor with multiple sclerosis, enrolled in a pregnancy study. The starting material was CD8+ T cells from peripheral blood mononuclear cells, obtained before pregnancy. The chain carries TRBV4-2 and TRBJ2-1; D perhaps matches TRBD1 (6 bases). DNA of the CDR3: TGTGCCAGCAGACAACCAGGGGATGAGCAGTTCTTC. This gives the protein CASRQPGDEQFF.